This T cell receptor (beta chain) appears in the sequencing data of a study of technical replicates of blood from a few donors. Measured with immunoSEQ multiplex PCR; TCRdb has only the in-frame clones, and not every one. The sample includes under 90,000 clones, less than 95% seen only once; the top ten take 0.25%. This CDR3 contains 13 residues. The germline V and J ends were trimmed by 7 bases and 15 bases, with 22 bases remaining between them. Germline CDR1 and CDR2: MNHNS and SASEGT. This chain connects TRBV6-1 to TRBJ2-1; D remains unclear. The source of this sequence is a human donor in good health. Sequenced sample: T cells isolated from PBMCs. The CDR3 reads CASIGRLASSMFF. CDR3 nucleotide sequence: TGTGCCAGCATTGGAAGGTTGGCTAGTTCGATGTTCTTC.